This T cell receptor beta chain came from a study of CD8 T cells in ankylosing spondylitis (dated by TCRdb to the late 2010s). Broadly, across the study: T cell receptor beta repertoires were profiled in healthy donors and ankylosing spondylitis patients so that disease-linked TCR variants could be found. Peripheral blood was sampled, and synovial fluid was also collected from ankylosing spondylitis patients. In total, the full study cohort was made up of nearly 110 healthy donors and 25 to 30 ankylosing spondylitis patients. What the study reported, not specific to this receptor: The disease-linked clones had a CD8+ phenotype and were found at relatively low frequencies in peripheral blood. A TCR beta motif made up of several highly homologous amino acid variants appeared to be characteristic of blood from ankylosing spondylitis patients. Some of the motif variants had been reported before in the synovial fluid and blood of reactive arthritis patients, a finding that suggests common disease-initiation mechanisms. According to the report, matched synovial fluid samples from ankylosing spondylitis patients were significantly enriched for the disease-linked clones.

Sequencing took place on an Illumina HiSeq 2500. TCR beta libraries were prepared by quantitative 5'-RACE with molecular barcodes. From the authors' description of their analysis: Disease-linked TCR variants were identified with a new computational method built on a probabilistic model of VDJ rearrangement. The public sequencing data were trimmed at Q25 with fastp and processed into clonotypes with MiXCR by TCRdb, which kept only in-frame beta chains. Merged by CDR3 protein, the rows form single entries marked with the most common genes and DNA. TCRdb, not the authors, supplied the V and J calls. The sample records 390,000 or so distinct CDR3 sequences, 20% to 25% of which are singletons. The ten largest clones represent less than 20% of the sample. Notes on this clonotype: Its antigen remains unidentified. No base quality information exists; no much larger clone differs at one position.

V and J are trimmed by 1 base and 3 bases, and the gene matches miss 10 bases of the junction. The CDR3 starts with the cysteine, ends with the phenylalanine, and has 18 residues. Only the CDR3 region is kept as DNA, spanning 54 bases read in frame from base 1. The germline V gene specifies SGHTA as CDR1 and FQGNSA as CDR2. Rearrangement joined TRBV7-2 to TRBJ2-3; 10 junctional bases match TRBD2. The clonotype was recovered from a male donor with ankylosing spondylitis. The source material was blood, either unsorted or a sorted T cell fraction (not recorded which). The DNA sequence follows: TGTGCCAGCAGCTTAGGCTTCAAAGCGGGGGGGGTGACAGATACGCAGTATTTT. This sequence encodes CASSLGFKAGGVTDTQYF.